The 9 T cell receptor beta chains below come from one sample, sequenced in a study of blood T cells in healthy people across ages. A sample-barcoded 5' primer and a J-beta primer mix were used in a second PCR of about 7 to 12 cycles. TCRdb redid the calling of the 5' RACE reads with MiXCR, one entry per CDR3 protein. The table includes about 1,600,000 distinct CDR3 sequences, roughly 45% detected once. Sequencing was carried out using blood. The receptor set was obtained from a woman younger than 35 in good health.

The V gene is TRBV10-3, the J gene TRBJ2-7; D might be TRBD1 or TRBD2, each matching 6 bases. Trimming shortened V by 8 bases and J by 4 bases, and 18 bases separated the two germline ends. CDR1 ENHRY and CDR2 SYGVKD come from the germline V gene. This CDR3 contains 14 residues. As DNA, the CDR3 is TGTGCCATCCGCGGGGAAACAGGGAGGTACGAGCAGTACTTC. Protein product: CAIRGETGRYEQYF.

This chain connects TRBV5-1 to TRBJ1-1; no definite D call. The V end was cut by 1 base, the J end by 0 bases, with 7 bases between. CDR1 is SGHRS and CDR2 is YFSETQ in the germline V gene. CDR3 length: 14 residues. The CDR3, as DNA: TGCGCCAGCAGCTTGAGTGCAATGAACACTGAAGCTTTCTTT. Translation gives CASSLSAMNTEAFF.

This clonotype was observed at least ten times. V gene TRBV3-1 combines with J gene TRBJ1-4, with TRBD1 matching 8 bases. V lost 1 base, J lost 7 bases, and 8 bases stayed unmatched. CDR1 and CDR2 from the germline V gene are LGHDT and YNNKEL (reference sequence). The CDR3 extends over 16 amino acids. The CDR3 coding sequence is TGTGCCAGCAGCCAAGGAAGGACAGGGCACGGTGAAAAACTGTTTTTT. It encodes CASSQGRTGHGEKLFF.

This clonotype was seen only a few times. The V gene is TRBV20-1, the J gene TRBJ2-5; 8 bases map to TRBD1. V was clipped by 5 bases and J by 6 bases; unmatched bases: 5. Germline V lookup: CDR1 DFQATT, CDR2 SNEGSKA (reference sequence). The CDR3 is 12 amino acids. The CDR3 sequence is CSAPGQGKTQYF. CDR3 in DNA: TGCAGTGCTCCTGGACAGGGAAAGACCCAGTACTTC.

This clonotype has just a few counts. The V and J genes are TRBV5-1 and TRBJ1-4, with D possibly TRBD1 on 5 matching bases. Trimming took 4 bases from V and 4 from J, leaving 14 bases between them. CDR1 SGHRS and CDR2 YFSETQ come from the germline V gene. The length of the CDR3 is 15 residues. The DNA for the CDR3 is TGCGCCAGCAGCCTAGGACAACCGGGTAATGAAAAACTGTTTTTT. It codes for CASSLGQPGNEKLFF.

This chain uses TRBV9 with TRBJ2-6; 7 positions agree with TRBD2. This CDR3 is built from 18 residues. The V segment lost 0 bases and the J segment 1 base; nucleotides outside the gene matches: 7. From germline, CDR1 is SGDLS and CDR2 YYNGEE. The CDR3, as DNA: TGTGCCAGCAGCGTAGGCATGGGAGGGGTATCTGGGGCCAACGTCCTGACTTTC. Encoded protein: CASSVGMGGVSGANVLTF.

V usage is TRBV6-5 and J usage is TRBJ1-1; D remains ambiguous. Germline V gene sequence: CDR1 MNHEY, CDR2 SVGAGI. The CDR3 totals 12 residues. The germline V and J ends were trimmed by 2 bases and 6 bases, with 7 bases remaining between them. The CDR3 sequence is CASSYPGSEAFF. CDR3 nucleotide sequence: TGTGCCAGCAGTTACCCCGGGTCTGAAGCTTTCTTT.

This clonotype was seen a handful of times. The chain links TRBV11-2 to TRBJ1-2; 8 bases align to TRBD1. This CDR3 region has 14 residues. The V gene end was trimmed by 2 bases and the J gene end by 7 bases; junction bases not matched to a gene: 6. The V gene's germline CDR1 is SGHAT and CDR2 FQNNGV. CDR3 amino acids: CASSLLLDRAGYTF. CDR3 DNA: TGTGCCAGCAGCTTACTACTGGACAGGGCTGGCTACACCTTC.

This clonotype came up a few times. The V call is TRBV4-1, the J call TRBJ2-1; 10 bases are a match to TRBD2. The CDR3 extends over 15 amino acids. Germline V CDR1 and CDR2: MGHRA, YSYEKL. J was trimmed by 9 bases and V by 7 bases; bases with no gene match: 12. This chain's CDR3 is CASNRASGGPGEQFF. CDR3 DNA: TGCGCCAGCAACCGGGCTAGCGGGGGTCCCGGTGAGCAGTTCTTC.